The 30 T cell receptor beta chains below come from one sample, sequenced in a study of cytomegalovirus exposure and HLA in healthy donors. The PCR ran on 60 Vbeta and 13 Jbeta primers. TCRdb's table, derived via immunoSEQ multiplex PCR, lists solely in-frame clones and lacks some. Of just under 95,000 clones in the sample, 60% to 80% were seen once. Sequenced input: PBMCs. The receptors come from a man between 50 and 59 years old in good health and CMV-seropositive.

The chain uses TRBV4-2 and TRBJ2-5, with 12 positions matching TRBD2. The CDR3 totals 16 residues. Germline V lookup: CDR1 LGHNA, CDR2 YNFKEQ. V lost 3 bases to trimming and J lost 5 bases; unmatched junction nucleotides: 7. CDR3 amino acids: CASSHPGLAGSETQYF. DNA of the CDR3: TGTGCCAGCAGCCACCCCGGACTAGCGGGGTCGGAGACCCAGTACTTC.

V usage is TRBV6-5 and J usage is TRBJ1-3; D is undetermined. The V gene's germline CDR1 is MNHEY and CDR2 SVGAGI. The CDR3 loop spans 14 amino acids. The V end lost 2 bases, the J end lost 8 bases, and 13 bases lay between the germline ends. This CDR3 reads CASSYQGPEDTIYF. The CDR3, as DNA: TGTGCCAGCAGTTACCAAGGACCGGAGGACACCATATATTTT.

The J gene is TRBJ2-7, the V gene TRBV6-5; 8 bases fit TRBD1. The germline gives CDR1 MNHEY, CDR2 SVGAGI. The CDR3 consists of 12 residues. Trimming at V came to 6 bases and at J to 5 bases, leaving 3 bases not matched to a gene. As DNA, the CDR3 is TGTGCCAGCAGGGACAGGGACGACGAGCAGTACTTC. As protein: CASRDRDDEQYF.

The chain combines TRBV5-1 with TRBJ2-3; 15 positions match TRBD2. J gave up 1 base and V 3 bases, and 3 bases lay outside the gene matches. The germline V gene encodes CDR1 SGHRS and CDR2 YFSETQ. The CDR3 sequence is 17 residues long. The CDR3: CASSSGLAGGRTDTQYF. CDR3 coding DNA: TGCGCCAGCAGCTCAGGACTAGCGGGGGGGCGCACAGATACGCAGTATTTT.

The CDR3 sequence is CASSHRGTNEKLFF. In nucleotides, the CDR3 is TGTGCCAGCTCACACAGGGGAACTAATGAAAAACTGTTTTTT. The genes are TRBV18 and TRBJ1-4; 7 positions agree with TRBD1. Germline loops: CDR1 KGHSH, CDR2 LQKENI. The CDR3 sequence is 14 residues long. V was pared by 4 bases and J by 1 base, with 0 bases of the junction left unmatched.

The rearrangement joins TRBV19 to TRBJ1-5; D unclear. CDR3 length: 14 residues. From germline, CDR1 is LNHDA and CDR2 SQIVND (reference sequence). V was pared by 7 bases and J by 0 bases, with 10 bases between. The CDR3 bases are TGTGCCAGTACCCCGGGATATAGCAATCAGCCCCAGCATTTT. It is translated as CASTPGYSNQPQHF.

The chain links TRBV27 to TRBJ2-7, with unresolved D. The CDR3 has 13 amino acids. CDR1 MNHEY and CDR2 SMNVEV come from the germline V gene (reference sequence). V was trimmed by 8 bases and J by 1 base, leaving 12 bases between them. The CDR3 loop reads CASGVTNSYEQYF. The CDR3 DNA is TGTGCCAGCGGAGTAACCAATTCCTACGAGCAGTACTTC.

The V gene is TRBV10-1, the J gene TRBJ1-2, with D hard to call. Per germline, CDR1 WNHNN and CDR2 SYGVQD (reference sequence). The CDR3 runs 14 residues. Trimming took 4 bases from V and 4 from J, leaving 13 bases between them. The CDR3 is CASSGSRGGYGYTF. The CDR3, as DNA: TGCGCCAGCAGTGGTTCTCGGGGAGGCTATGGCTACACCTTC.

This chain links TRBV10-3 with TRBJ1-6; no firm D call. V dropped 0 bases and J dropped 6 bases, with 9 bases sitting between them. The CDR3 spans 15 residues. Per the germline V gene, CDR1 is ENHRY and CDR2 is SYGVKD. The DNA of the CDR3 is TGTGCCATCAGTGAGTCAGGACTCCCTAATTCACCCCTCCACTTT. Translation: CAISESGLPNSPLHF.

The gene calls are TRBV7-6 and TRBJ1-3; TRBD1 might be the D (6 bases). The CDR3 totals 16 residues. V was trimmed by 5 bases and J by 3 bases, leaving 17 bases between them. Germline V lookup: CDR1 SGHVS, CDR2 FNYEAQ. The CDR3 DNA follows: TGTGCCAGCAGCCTACAGGGATCTCTCGGTGGAAACACCATATATTTT. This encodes CASSLQGSLGGNTIYF.

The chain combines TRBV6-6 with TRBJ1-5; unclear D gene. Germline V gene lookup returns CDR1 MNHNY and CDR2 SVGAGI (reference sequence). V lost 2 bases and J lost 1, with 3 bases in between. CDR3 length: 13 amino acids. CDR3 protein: CASSYLSNQPQHF. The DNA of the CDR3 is TGTGCCAGCAGTTACCTAAGCAATCAGCCCCAGCATTTT.

In DNA form, the CDR3 reads TGTGCCAGCAGCCAAGTTGGGTCGTCCGGGAACTATGGCTACACCTTC. Amino acid sequence: CASSQVGSSGNYGYTF. This chain connects TRBV4-2 to TRBJ1-2, with D hard to call. Between the trimmed V and J ends, which lost 1 base and 2 bases, there was a span of 14 bases. Germline V CDR1 and CDR2: LGHNA, YNFKEQ. The CDR3 has 16 amino acids.

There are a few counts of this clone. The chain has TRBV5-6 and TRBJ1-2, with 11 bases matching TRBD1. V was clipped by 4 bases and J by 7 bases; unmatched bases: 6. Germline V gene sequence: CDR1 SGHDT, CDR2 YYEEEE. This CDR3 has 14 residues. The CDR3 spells CASSPGQGASGYTF. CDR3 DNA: TGTGCCAGCAGCCCAGGACAGGGGGCTAGTGGCTACACCTTC.

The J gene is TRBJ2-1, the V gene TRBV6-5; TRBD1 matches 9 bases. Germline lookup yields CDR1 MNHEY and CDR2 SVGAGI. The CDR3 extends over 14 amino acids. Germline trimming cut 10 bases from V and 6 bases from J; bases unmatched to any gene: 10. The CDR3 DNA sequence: TGTGCCACCCAAAGGGACAGGGTCTCCAATGAGCAGTTCTTC. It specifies CATQRDRVSNEQFF.

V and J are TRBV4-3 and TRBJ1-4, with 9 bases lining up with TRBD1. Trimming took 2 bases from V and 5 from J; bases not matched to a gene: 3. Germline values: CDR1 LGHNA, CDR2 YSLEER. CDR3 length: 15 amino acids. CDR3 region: CASSQTDRGNEKLFF. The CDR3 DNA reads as TGCGCCAGCAGCCAAACAGACAGGGGGAATGAAAAACTGTTTTTT.

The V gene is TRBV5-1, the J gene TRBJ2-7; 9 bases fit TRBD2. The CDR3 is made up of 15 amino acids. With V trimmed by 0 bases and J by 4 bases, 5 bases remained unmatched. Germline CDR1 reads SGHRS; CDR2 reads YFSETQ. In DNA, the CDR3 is TGCGCCAGCAGCTTGGGGTTAGCGGGGGATTACGAGCAGTACTTC. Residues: CASSLGLAGDYEQYF.

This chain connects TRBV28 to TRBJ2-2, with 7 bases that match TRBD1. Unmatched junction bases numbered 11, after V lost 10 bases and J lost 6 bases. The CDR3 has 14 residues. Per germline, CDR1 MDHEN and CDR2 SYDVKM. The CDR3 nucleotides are TGTGCCACCAAGGACAGGTCCGCGTCCGGGGAGCTGTTTTTT. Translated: CATKDRSASGELFF.

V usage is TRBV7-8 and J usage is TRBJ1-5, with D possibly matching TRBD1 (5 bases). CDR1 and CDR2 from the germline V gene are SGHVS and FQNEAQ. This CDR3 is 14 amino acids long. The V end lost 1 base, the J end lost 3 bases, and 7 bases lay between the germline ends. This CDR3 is CASSLGQPNQPQHF. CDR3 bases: TGTGCCAGCAGCTTAGGACAGCCCAATCAGCCCCAGCATTTT.

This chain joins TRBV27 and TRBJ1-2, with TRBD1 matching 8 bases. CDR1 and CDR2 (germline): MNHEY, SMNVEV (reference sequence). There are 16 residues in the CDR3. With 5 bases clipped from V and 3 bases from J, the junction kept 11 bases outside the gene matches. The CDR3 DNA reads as TGTGCCAGCAGTCCGCCAAGGACAGGGAGTCACTATGGCTACACCTTC. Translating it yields CASSPPRTGSHYGYTF.

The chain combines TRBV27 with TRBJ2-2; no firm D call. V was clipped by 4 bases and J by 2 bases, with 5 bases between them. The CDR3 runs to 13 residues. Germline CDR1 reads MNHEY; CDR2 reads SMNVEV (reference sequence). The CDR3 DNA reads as TGTGCCAGCAGTTCCCTCAACACCGGGGAGCTGTTTTTT. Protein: CASSSLNTGELFF.

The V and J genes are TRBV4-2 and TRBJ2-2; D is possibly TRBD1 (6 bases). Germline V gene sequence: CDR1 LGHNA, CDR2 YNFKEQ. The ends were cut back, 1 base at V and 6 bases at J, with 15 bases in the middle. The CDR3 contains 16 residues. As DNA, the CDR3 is TGTGCCAGCAGCCAAGTAGGGGCAGGGGCGGCCGGGGAGCTGTTTTTT. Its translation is CASSQVGAGAAGELFF.

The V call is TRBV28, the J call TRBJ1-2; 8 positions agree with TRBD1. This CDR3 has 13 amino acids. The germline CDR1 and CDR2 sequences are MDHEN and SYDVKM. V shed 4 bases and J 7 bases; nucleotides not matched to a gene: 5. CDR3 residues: CASSSGQGGGYTF. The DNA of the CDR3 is TGTGCCAGCAGTTCCGGACAGGGAGGTGGCTACACCTTC.

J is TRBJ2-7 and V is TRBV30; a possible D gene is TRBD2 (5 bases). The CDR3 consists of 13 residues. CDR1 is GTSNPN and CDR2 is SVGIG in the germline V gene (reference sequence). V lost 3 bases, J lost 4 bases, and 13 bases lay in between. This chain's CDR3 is CAWSQSGVYEQYF. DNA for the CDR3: TGTGCCTGGAGCCAATCCGGGGTTTACGAGCAGTACTTC.

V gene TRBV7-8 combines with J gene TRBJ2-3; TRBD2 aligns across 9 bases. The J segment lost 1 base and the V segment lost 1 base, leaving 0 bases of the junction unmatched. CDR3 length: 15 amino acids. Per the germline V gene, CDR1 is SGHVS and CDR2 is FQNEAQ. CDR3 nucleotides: TGTGCCAGCAGCTTAGTAGCGGGGGGCACAGATACGCAGTATTTT. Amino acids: CASSLVAGGTDTQYF.

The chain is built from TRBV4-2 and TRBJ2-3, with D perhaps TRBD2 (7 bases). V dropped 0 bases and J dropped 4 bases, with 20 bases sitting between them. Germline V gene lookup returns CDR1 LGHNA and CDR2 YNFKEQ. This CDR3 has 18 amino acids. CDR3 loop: CASSQEPLGGGGSDTQYF. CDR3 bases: TGTGCCAGCAGCCAAGAACCGCTTGGGGGCGGGGGATCAGATACGCAGTATTTT.

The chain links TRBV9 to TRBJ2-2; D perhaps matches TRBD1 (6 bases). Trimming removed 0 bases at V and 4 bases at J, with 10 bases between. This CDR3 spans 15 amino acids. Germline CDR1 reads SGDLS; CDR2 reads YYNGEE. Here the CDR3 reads CASSVDTGPTGELFF. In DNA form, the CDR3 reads TGTGCCAGCAGCGTAGACACAGGGCCCACCGGGGAGCTGTTTTTT.

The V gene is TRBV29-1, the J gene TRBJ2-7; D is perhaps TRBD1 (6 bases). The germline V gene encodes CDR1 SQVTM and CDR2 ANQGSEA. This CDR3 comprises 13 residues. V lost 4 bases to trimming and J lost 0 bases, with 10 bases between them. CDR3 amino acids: CSVGDISSYEQYF. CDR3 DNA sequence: TGCAGCGTTGGGGACATCAGCTCCTACGAGCAGTACTTC.

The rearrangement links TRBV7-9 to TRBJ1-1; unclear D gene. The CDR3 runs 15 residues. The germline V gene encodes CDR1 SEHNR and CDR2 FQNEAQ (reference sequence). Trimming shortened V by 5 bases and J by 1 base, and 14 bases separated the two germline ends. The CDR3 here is CASSNLDTGNTEAFF. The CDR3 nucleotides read TGTGCCAGCAGCAACCTCGACACCGGGAACACTGAAGCTTTCTTT. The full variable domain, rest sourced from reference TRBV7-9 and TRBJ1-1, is DTGVSQNPRHKITKRGQNVTFRCDPISEHNRLYWYRQTLGQGPEFLTYFQNEAQLEKSRLLSDRFSAERPKGSFSTLEIQRTEQGDSAMYLCASSNLDTGNTEAFFGQGTRLTVV.

The CDR3 nucleotides read TGTGCCAGCCGGGGACAGACCCAAGAGACCCAGTACTTC. Its protein product is CASRGQTQETQYF. The rearrangement joins TRBV5-4 to TRBJ2-5; 7 bases line up with TRBD1. This CDR3 is 13 amino acids long. After removal of 7 bases from V and 1 base from J, the junction contained 4 bases not matched to a gene. Germline CDR1 is SGHNT and CDR2 is YYREEE (reference sequence).

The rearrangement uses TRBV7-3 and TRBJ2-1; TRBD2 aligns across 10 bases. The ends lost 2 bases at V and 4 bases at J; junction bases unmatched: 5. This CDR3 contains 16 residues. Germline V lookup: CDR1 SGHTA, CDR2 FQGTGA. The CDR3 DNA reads TGTGCCAGCAGCTTATTTAGCGGGGGGCGGTACAATGAGCAGTTCTTC. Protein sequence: CASSLFSGGRYNEQFF.